The 9 T cell receptor beta chains below all came from one sample that was sequenced in a study of read filtering for tumor transcriptome and immune sequencing. From approximately 430 ng of RNA, a library with molecular barcoded alpha/delta and beta/gamma adaptors was made. TCRdb fed the reads into MiXCR, producing one record per CDR3 protein. Seen here are tens of thousands of distinct CDR3 sequences, 13% to 15% observed once, and the top ten hold roughly 6.4%. The sample comprised a population of CD138-negative cells sorted from bone marrow. The receptors here all came from a donor over 35 with multiple myeloma.

There are many counts of this clonotype. V is TRBV20-1 and J is TRBJ2-5, with D possibly being TRBD1 or TRBD2 (6 bases each). Per germline, CDR1 DFQATT and CDR2 SNEGSKA (reference sequence). The V end lost 6 bases, the J end lost 6 bases, and 23 bases lay between the germline ends. This CDR3 has 15 amino acids. The chain's CDR3 is CSARTPGGTGKTQYF. The CDR3 nucleotides read TGCAGTGCCCGCACCCCCGGGGGCACGGGAAAGACCCAGTACTTC.

This clonotype occurred many times. The CDR3 sequence is CASSLDRLTAEAFF. The CDR3 coding sequence is TGTGCCAGCAGCTTAGATAGACTGACCGCTGAAGCTTTCTTT. This chain uses TRBV11-3 with TRBJ1-1; D is unclear. V lost 0 bases and J 6 bases, leaving 11 bases between the germline ends. The germline CDR1 and CDR2 sequences are SGHNT and YENEEA. There are 14 residues in the CDR3.

Concerning this clonotype: With a far larger clone one base away, a read error is the likely cause. J is TRBJ1-1 and V is TRBV7-8; 8 nucleotides agree with TRBD1. Germline V lookup: CDR1 SGHVS, CDR2 FQNEAQ. The CDR3 runs 13 residues. The CDR3 nucleotides are TGTGCCAGCAGCTGGGGACAGGTCACTGGAGCTTTCTTT. Protein: CASSWGQVTGAFF.

This clonotype was counted many times. The chain employs TRBV20-1 and TRBJ2-5; D remains unclear. This CDR3 is 16 amino acids long. The germline CDR1 and CDR2 sequences are DFQATT and SNEGSKA (reference sequence). V lost 5 bases and J 5 bases, leaving 24 bases between the germline ends. The DNA for the CDR3 is TGCAGTGCTGACCCCCCGAGGTCCCTTCTTGACGAGACCCAGTACTTC. Translation: CSADPPRSLLDETQYF.

Note on this clonotype: This may stem from a read error, because a much larger clone lies one nucleotide away. This is likely a read error, given that the CDR3 carries no conserved phenylalanine or tryptophan at its end. This chain joins TRBV7-9 and TRBJ2-1; D remains unclear. V lost 0 bases and J 6 bases, leaving 12 bases between the germline ends. The germline V gene encodes CDR1 SEHNR and CDR2 FQNEAQ (reference sequence). This CDR3 has 15 amino acids. For the CDR3, the DNA is TGTGCCAGCAGCTTAGCGCGTGACCTCGGCAATGAGCAGTTCTTG. It yields the protein CASSLARDLGNEQFL.

This clonotype occurred a few times. V gene TRBV2 combines with J gene TRBJ1-2; D is undetermined. With 4 bases removed from V and 8 bases from J, the gap between germline ends came to 11 bases. This CDR3 spans 12 amino acids. The germline gives CDR1 SNHLY, CDR2 FYNNEI. CDR3 coding DNA: TGTGCCAGCAGTGGGATCGACCCAGGCTACACCTTC. Encoded protein: CASSGIDPGYTF.

Ten or more counts support this clonotype. The chain recombines TRBV11-2 with TRBJ2-7, with D perhaps being TRBD1 or TRBD2 (6 bases each). Germline V gene data show CDR1 as SGHAT and CDR2 as FQNNGV. V lost 1 base and J lost 7, with 11 bases in between. This CDR3 is built from 13 residues. The CDR3: CASSLATGREQYF. CDR3 DNA sequence: TGTGCCAGCAGCTTAGCCACAGGGAGGGAGCAGTACTTC.

This clonotype was detected ten times or more. The rearrangement links TRBV27 to TRBJ1-1; weak D call: TRBD1 (5 bases). The CDR3 loop spans 14 amino acids. CDR1 is MNHEY, CDR2 SMNVEV, per germline (reference sequence). Trimming took off 6 bases at V and 1 base at J, with 12 bases between the two ends. Here the CDR3 DNA reads TGTGCCAGCAGACAAGCCGGGGGGAACACTGAAGCTTTCTTT. Residues: CASRQAGGNTEAFF.

This clonotype was observed many times. This rearrangement joins TRBV7-8 to TRBJ1-5; D is possibly TRBD1 (6 bases). V lost 4 bases to trimming and J lost 3 bases, with 10 bases between them. This CDR3 is 14 amino acids long. Germline V lookup: CDR1 SGHVS, CDR2 FQNEAQ. In DNA, the CDR3 is TGTGCCAGCAGCTCCGGACAGCCCAATCAGCCCCAGCATTTT. This sequence encodes CASSSGQPNQPQHF.